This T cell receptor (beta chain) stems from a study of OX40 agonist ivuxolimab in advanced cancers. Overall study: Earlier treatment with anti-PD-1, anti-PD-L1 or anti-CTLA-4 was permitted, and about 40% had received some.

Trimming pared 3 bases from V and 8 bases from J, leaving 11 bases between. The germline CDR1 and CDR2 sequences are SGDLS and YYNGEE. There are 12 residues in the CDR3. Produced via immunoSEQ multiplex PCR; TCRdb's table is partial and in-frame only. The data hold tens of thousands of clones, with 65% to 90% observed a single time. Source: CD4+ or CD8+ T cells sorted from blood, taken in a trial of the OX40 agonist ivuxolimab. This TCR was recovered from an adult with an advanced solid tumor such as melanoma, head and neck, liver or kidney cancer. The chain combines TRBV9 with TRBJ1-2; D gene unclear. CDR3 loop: CASSAAGPGYTF. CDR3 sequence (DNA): TGTGCCAGCAGCGCCGCAGGCCCCGGCTACACCTTC.